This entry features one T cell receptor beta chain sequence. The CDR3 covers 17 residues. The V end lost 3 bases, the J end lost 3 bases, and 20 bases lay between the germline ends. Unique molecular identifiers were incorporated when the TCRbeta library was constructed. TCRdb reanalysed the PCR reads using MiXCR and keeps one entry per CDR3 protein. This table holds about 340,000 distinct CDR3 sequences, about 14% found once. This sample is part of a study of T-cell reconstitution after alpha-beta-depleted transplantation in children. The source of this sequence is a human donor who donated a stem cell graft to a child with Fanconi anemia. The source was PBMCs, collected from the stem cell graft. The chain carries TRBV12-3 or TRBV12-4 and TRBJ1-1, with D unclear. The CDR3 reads CASSFFWTTPADTEAFF. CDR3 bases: TGTGCCAGCAGTTTTTTCTGGACTACCCCCGCAGACACTGAAGCTTTCTTT.